Shown below are 25 T cell receptor beta chains from a single sample sequenced in a study of blood T cell repertoires in COVID-19. Only in-frame clones appear in the TCRdb table, and some are missing; sequencing was by immunoSEQ multiplex PCR. Found here are about 180,000 clones, roughly 79% of them singletons; the top ten hold 26%. The source material was peripheral blood. These receptors came from a woman between 70 and 85 years old with acute or convalescent COVID-19.

This chain joins TRBV7-9 and TRBJ2-7; 7 nucleotides agree with TRBD1. Unmatched junction bases numbered 9, after V lost 5 bases and J lost 2 bases. Germline values: CDR1 SEHNR, CDR2 FQNEAQ (reference sequence). The CDR3 length is 15 residues. CDR3 DNA: TGTGCCAGCAGCCAAACCCGGGACAGTACCTACGAGCAGTACTTC. It encodes CASSQTRDSTYEQYF.

Only a few counts were recorded for this clone. The rearrangement links TRBV11-3 to TRBJ2-1, with TRBD2 identical over 7 bases. Germline V gene data show CDR1 as SGHNT and CDR2 as YENEEA. The CDR3 is 15 amino acids. V trimming: 2 bases; J trimming: 4 bases; junction bases outside the gene matches: 5. CDR3 DNA: TGTGCCAGCAGCTTACGGCTAGCGGAATACAATGAGCAGTTCTTC. It encodes CASSLRLAEYNEQFF.

The J gene is TRBJ2-1, the V gene TRBV6-2 or TRBV6-3, with 9 bases fitting TRBD1. The CDR3 has 17 amino acids. V lost 2 bases, J lost 5 bases, and 10 bases stayed unmatched. Germline CDR1 reads MNHEY; CDR2 reads SVGEGT. CDR3 loop: CASSYRSGQGRNNEQFF. CDR3 DNA sequence: TGTGCCAGCAGTTACCGTTCGGGACAGGGCAGGAACAATGAGCAGTTCTTC.

The CDR3 loop is CASSPANYGYTF. The CDR3 DNA sequence: TGTGCCAGCAGCCCTGCTAACTATGGCTACACCTTC. The V call is TRBV7-2, the J call TRBJ1-2; D uncertain. The germline gives CDR1 SGHTA, CDR2 FQGNSA. V lost 5 bases, J lost 0 bases, and 4 bases lay in between. The CDR3 is 12 amino acids.

The rearrangement uses TRBV18 and TRBJ2-3, with TRBD1 matching 8 bases. V was clipped by 3 bases and J by 3 bases; unmatched bases: 8. Germline-derived CDR1 and CDR2 are KGHSH and LQKENI. The CDR3 has 16 residues. The CDR3 sequence: CASSPQGAAGTDTQYF. The CDR3 DNA is TGTGCCAGCTCACCGCAGGGGGCTGCTGGGACAGATACGCAGTATTTT.

The chain links TRBV7-2 to TRBJ2-1; no clear D. Germline loops: CDR1 SGHTA, CDR2 FQGNSA. CDR3 size: 14 residues. Trimming pared 7 bases from V and 2 bases from J, leaving 12 bases between. The CDR3: CASNPEFAYNEQFF. The CDR3 nucleotides read TGTGCCAGCAATCCCGAGTTCGCCTACAATGAGCAGTTCTTC.

This chain uses TRBV7-2 with TRBJ2-1; TRBD1 matches at 7 bases. Germline V gene lookup returns CDR1 SGHTA and CDR2 FQGNSA. The CDR3 totals 13 residues. Trimming cost V 5 bases and J 10 bases; bases outside gene matches: 8. The CDR3 region has the DNA TGTGCCAGCAGCACCGACAGGGCCGGCGAGCAGTTCTTC. The encoded protein is CASSTDRAGEQFF.

Regarding this clone: An end of the junction differs from the germline gene, which may be a read error. The chain recombines TRBV6-6 with TRBJ1-2, with TRBD1 as a possible D gene (6 bases). The CDR3 is made up of 21 amino acids. CDR1 MNHNY and CDR2 SVGAGI come from the germline V gene (reference sequence). This CDR3 reads CASSYFAGGQGRQGPNYGYTF. In nucleotides, the CDR3 is TGTGCCAGCAGCTACTTCGCCGGTGGGCAGGGCCGCCAGGGGCCCAACTATGGCTACACCTTC.

The genes are TRBV7-3 and TRBJ2-1, with 8 bases aligning to TRBD2. The CDR3 extends over 15 amino acids. Germline V CDR1 and CDR2: SGHTA, FQGTGA. Trimming removed 6 bases from V and 6 bases from J; junction bases left unmatched: 10. CDR3 protein: CASRLNTLAVNEQFF. CDR3 in DNA: TGTGCCAGCAGACTAAACACACTAGCGGTCAATGAGCAGTTCTTC.

This chain joins TRBV5-1 and TRBJ2-7; D perhaps matches TRBD1 (6 bases). This CDR3 has 14 residues. CDR1 is SGHRS, CDR2 YFSETQ, per germline. Trimming removed 0 bases at V and 4 bases at J, with 11 bases between. The CDR3 nucleotides are TGCGCCAGCAGCTTGGCCAGGGGTCGGTACGAGCAGTACTTC. Protein sequence: CASSLARGRYEQYF. Together with reference TRBV5-1 and TRBJ2-7, the CDR3 gives the full variable domain: KAGVTQTPRYLIKTRGQQVTLSCSPISGHRSVSWYQQTPGQGLQFLFEYFSETQRNKGNFPGRFSGRQFSNSRSEMNVSTLELGDSALYLCASSLARGRYEQYFGPGTRLTVT.

The rearrangement links TRBV5-6 to TRBJ2-5; no definite D call. V gave up 2 bases and J gave up 4 bases, with 9 bases separating them. The germline CDR1 and CDR2 sequences are SGHDT and YYEEEE. The CDR3 covers 13 residues. The CDR3 bases are TGTGCCAGCAGCTTAGCAGGCCCAGAGACCCAGTACTTC. The encoded protein is CASSLAGPETQYF.

The chain joins TRBV5-1 to TRBJ1-4; perhaps TRBD1 as D (5 bases). V shed 4 bases and J shed 8 bases, with 21 bases lying between them. Germline values: CDR1 SGHRS, CDR2 YFSETQ. The CDR3 runs 16 residues. The CDR3 DNA follows: TGCGCCAGCAGCCCCCTAGGCGGGGGAGCAAAAGAAAAACTGTTTTTT. Its translation: CASSPLGGGAKEKLFF.

This clone was detected only a few times. The chain uses TRBV15 and TRBJ1-5; no definite D call. This CDR3 is built from 16 residues. V shed 0 bases and J shed 0 bases, with 9 bases lying between them. Germline V gene lookup returns CDR1 LNHNV and CDR2 YYDKDF (reference sequence). The CDR3 DNA follows: TGTGCCACCAGCAGAGATCTGGGCTTTAGCAATCAGCCCCAGCATTTT. It encodes CATSRDLGFSNQPQHF.

In DNA form, the CDR3 reads TGTGCCAGCAGCATCAGGACTAGCGGGGGCTACGAGCAGTACTTC. Translation: CASSIRTSGGYEQYF. The rearrangement links TRBV5-4 to TRBJ2-7; TRBD2 aligns across 13 bases. The CDR3 has 15 amino acids. V lost 4 bases and J lost 3; bases outside the gene matches: 4. Germline V gene data show CDR1 as SGHNT and CDR2 as YYREEE (reference sequence).

V gene TRBV28 combines with J gene TRBJ1-2, with TRBD1 matching over 10 bases. CDR1 is MDHEN, CDR2 SYDVKM, per germline. V lost 5 bases and J lost 7; bases outside the gene matches: 13. The CDR3 consists of 16 residues. Here the CDR3 reads CASSKSSGQGPLGYTF. The CDR3 region has the DNA TGTGCCAGCAGTAAATCCTCGGGACAGGGGCCCCTTGGCTACACCTTC.

The chain uses TRBV24-1 and TRBJ2-1; 10 bases agree with TRBD2. Germline V gene lookup returns CDR1 KGHDR and CDR2 SFDVKD. J lost 9 bases, V lost 4 bases, and 8 bases had no gene match. The CDR3 extends over 15 amino acids. CDR3 protein: CATSESAGGPFEQFF. The CDR3 coding sequence is TGTGCCACCAGTGAGTCAGCGGGAGGGCCTTTTGAGCAGTTCTTC.

The J gene is TRBJ2-5, the V gene TRBV19; possibly TRBD2 for D (6 bases). Germline V lookup: CDR1 LNHDA, CDR2 SQIVND (reference sequence). Trimming left V 2 bases short and J 5 bases short, with 9 bases between. The length of the CDR3 is 13 residues. The CDR3 DNA reads as TGTGCCAGTAGTATAAGTACTAGCGAGACCCAGTACTTC. Translated, it gives CASSISTSETQYF.

This clone has only one observation. The V gene is TRBV19, the J gene TRBJ1-5; D gene uncertain. Looked up from germline, CDR1 is LNHDA and CDR2 is SQIVND (reference sequence). Deletions cut 3 bases from V and 1 base from J, with 10 bases between. This CDR3 is 15 amino acids long. The CDR3 nucleotides read TGTGCCAGTAGTATTAATTCCAGAAGCAATCAGCCCCAGCATTTT. Amino acids: CASSINSRSNQPQHF.

This rearrangement joins TRBV19 to TRBJ1-4, with 11 bases aligning to TRBD1. This CDR3 comprises 14 residues. Per germline, CDR1 LNHDA and CDR2 SQIVND (reference sequence). The ends lost 7 bases at V and 5 bases at J; junction bases unmatched: 3. The CDR3 sequence: CASKDRGQNEKLFF. CDR3 nucleotide sequence: TGTGCCAGTAAGGACAGGGGGCAAAATGAAAAACTGTTTTTT.

This clone was seen more than once but under ten times. This chain joins TRBV3-1 (or the pseudogene TRBV3-2) and TRBJ2-7; 11 nucleotides agree with TRBD1. The length of the CDR3 is 16 residues. The V and J ends lost 3 bases and 4 bases, in that order; junction bases with no gene match: 8. Germline V gene data show CDR1 as LGHDT and CDR2 as YNNKEL (reference sequence). As DNA, the CDR3 is TGTGCCAGCAGCCAGGGATACGGGACAGGGGGATACGAGCAGTACTTC. It translates to CASSQGYGTGGYEQYF.

The chain recombines TRBV7-3 with TRBJ2-5; the match to TRBD2 covers 7 bases. After removal of 4 bases from V and 4 bases from J, the junction contained 6 bases not matched to a gene. This CDR3 spans 14 amino acids. CDR1 and CDR2 from the germline V gene are SGHTA and FQGTGA. CDR3 sequence (DNA): TGTGCCAGCAGCTCCGGACTAGGGCCAGAGACCCAGTACTTC. It yields the protein CASSSGLGPETQYF. The whole variable domain, remainder taken from reference TRBV7-3 and TRBJ2-5, is GAGVSQTPSNKVTEKGKYVELRCDPISGHTALYWYRQSLGQGPEFLIYFQGTGAADDSGLPNDRFFAVRPEGSVSTLKIQRTERGDSAVYLCASSSGLGPETQYFGPGTRLLVL.

This sequence joins TRBV5-6 and TRBJ2-7; the match to TRBD2 covers 7 bases. The CDR3 is 11 amino acids. Losses at the gene ends were 3 bases for V and 6 bases for J; bases not matched to a gene: 0. The germline gives CDR1 SGHDT, CDR2 YYEEEE. The chain's CDR3 is CASSWGGEQYF. The CDR3, as DNA: TGTGCCAGCAGCTGGGGGGGCGAGCAGTACTTC.

The sample holds a few counts of this clone. The V gene is TRBV18, the J gene TRBJ2-5, with 9 bases fitting TRBD1. This CDR3 region has 14 residues. The germline CDR1 and CDR2 sequences are KGHSH and LQKENI. Trimming at V came to 6 bases and at J to 4 bases, leaving 6 bases not matched to a gene. The CDR3 spells CASSRDRVAETQYF. The CDR3 DNA is TGTGCCAGCTCGAGGGACAGGGTAGCAGAGACCCAGTACTTC. The full variable domain, with the rest looked up from reference TRBV18 and TRBJ2-5, is NAGVMQNPRHLVRRRGQEARLRCSPMKGHSHVYWYRQLPEEGLKFMVYLQKENIIDESGMPKERFSAEFPKEGPSILRIQQVVRGDSAAYFCASSRDRVAETQYFGPGTRLLVL.

The chain links TRBV11-2 to TRBJ2-5; 8 nucleotides line up with TRBD1. J was trimmed by 7 bases and V by 1 base; bases with no gene match: 8. CDR1 is SGHAT, CDR2 FQNNGV, per germline. The length of the CDR3 is 15 residues. CDR3: CASSLGPGGVGTQYF. The DNA for the CDR3 is TGTGCCAGCAGCTTAGGGCCAGGGGGCGTGGGGACCCAGTACTTC.

V usage is TRBV6-5 and J usage is TRBJ1-2; D gene unclear. V lost 6 bases and J 8 bases, leaving 22 bases between the germline ends. The CDR3 has 15 amino acids. Germline CDR1 and CDR2: MNHEY and SVGAGI. In nucleotides, the CDR3 is TGTGCCAGCAGCAGGCGAGGTGAGGGTCAATCCGGCTACACCTTC. It is translated as CASSRRGEGQSGYTF.